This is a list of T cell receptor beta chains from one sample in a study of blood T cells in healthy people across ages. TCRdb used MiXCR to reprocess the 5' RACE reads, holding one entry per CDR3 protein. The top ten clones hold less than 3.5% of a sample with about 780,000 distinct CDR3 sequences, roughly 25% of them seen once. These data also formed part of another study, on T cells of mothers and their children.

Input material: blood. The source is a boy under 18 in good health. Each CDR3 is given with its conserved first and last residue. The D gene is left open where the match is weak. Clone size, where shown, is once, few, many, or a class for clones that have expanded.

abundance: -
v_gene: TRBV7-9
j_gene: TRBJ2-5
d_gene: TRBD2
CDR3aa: CASSSAGGGLETQYF
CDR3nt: TGTGCCAGCAGCTCCGCCGGCGGGGGGTTGGAGACCCAGTACTTC

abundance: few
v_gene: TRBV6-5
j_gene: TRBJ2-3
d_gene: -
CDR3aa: CASSYQLATDTQYF
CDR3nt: TGTGCCAGCAGTTACCAGCTAGCAACAGATACGCAGTATTTT

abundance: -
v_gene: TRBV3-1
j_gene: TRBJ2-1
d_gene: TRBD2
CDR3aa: CASSSYPTGLAGGPGISNEQFF
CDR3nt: TGTGCCAGCAGCTCCTACCCGACCGGACTAGCGGGGGGGCCGGGGATAAGCAATGAGCAGTTCTTC

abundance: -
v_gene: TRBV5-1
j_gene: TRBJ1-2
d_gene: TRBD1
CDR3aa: CASSLVAQGDEGYTF
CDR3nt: TGCGCCAGCAGCTTGGTTGCTCAGGGGGACGAAGGCTACACCTTC

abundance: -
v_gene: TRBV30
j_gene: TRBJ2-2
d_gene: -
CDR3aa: CAWSGPGDLNTGELFF
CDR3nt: TGTGCCTGGAGTGGCCCAGGGGATTTGAACACCGGGGAGCTGTTTTTT

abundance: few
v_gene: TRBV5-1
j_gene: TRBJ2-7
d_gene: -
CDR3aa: CASSLDAGTEISYEQYF
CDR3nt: TGCGCCAGCAGCTTGGATGCAGGGACGGAGATCTCCTACGAGCAGTACTTC

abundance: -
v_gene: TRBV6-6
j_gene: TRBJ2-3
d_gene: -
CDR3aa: CATMVAGSSTDTQYF
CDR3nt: TGTGCCACCATGGTGGCGGGCTCTAGCACAGATACGCAGTATTTT

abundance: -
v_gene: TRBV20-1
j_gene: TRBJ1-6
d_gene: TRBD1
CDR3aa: CSASGQSNSPLHF
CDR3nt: TGCAGTGCCTCGGGACAGTCGAATTCACCCCTCCACTTT

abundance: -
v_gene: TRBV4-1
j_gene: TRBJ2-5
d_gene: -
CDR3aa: CASSLPDRATQYF
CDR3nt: TGCGCCAGCAGCCTCCCGGACCGAGCGACCCAGTACTTC

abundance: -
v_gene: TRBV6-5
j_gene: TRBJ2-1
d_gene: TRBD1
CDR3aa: CASSPWTGRANEQFF
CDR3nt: TGTGCCAGCAGTCCCTGGACAGGTAGGGCCAATGAGCAGTTCTTC

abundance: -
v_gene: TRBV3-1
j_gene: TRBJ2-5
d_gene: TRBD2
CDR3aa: CASSQRGAQETQYF
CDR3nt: TGTGCCAGCAGCCAGCGGGGGGCTCAAGAGACCCAGTACTTC

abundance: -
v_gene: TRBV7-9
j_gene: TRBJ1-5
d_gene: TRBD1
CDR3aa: CASSEEDRAGQPQHF
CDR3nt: TGTGCCAGCAGCGAAGAGGACAGGGCAGGTCAGCCCCAGCATTTT

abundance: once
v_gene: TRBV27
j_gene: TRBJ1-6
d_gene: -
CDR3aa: CASRGWDNSPLHF
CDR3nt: TGTGCCAGTAGGGGGTGGGATAATTCACCCCTCCACTTT

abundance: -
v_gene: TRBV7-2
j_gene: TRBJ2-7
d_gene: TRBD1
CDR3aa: CASSPWDREYEQYF
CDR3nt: TGTGCCAGCAGCCCTTGGGACAGGGAGTACGAGCAGTACTTC

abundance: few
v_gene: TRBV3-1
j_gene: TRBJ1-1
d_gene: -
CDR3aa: CASSQIGRHGEAFF
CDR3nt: TGTGCCAGCAGCCAAATCGGTAGGCATGGTGAAGCTTTCTTT

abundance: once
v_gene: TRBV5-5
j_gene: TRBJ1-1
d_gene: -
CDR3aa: CASSLSVEAFF
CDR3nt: TGTGCCAGCAGCTTGAGTGTTGAAGCTTTCTTT

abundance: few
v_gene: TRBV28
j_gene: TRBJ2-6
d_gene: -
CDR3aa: CASSPYGANVLTF
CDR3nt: TGTGCCAGCAGCCCTTACGGGGCCAACGTCCTGACTTTC

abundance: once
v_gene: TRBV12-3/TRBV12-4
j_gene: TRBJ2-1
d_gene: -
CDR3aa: CASSSHRNEQFF
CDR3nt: TGTGCCAGCAGTTCTCACAGGAATGAGCAGTTCTTC

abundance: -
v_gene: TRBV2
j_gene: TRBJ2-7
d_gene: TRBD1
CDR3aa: CASRRDRDYEQYF
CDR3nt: TGTGCCAGCAGGCGGGACAGGGACTACGAGCAGTACTTC

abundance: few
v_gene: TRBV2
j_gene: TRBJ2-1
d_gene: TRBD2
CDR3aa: CASSVPSGGHYNEQFF
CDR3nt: TGTGCCAGCAGTGTCCCTAGCGGGGGTCACTACAATGAGCAGTTCTTC

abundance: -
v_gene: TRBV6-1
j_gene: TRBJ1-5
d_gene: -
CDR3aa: CASTWGRVSNQPQHF
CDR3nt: TGTGCCAGCACTTGGGGACGGGTTTCCAATCAGCCCCAGCATTTT

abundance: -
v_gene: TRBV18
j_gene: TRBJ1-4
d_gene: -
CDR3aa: CASSPSGVKGEKLFF
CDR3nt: TGTGCCAGCTCACCGTCAGGGGTTAAGGGTGAAAAACTGTTTTTT

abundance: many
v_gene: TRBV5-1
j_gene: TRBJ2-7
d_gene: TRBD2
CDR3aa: CASSSGLAGEQYF
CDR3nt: TGCGCCAGCAGCTCCGGACTAGCGGGGGAGCAGTACTTC

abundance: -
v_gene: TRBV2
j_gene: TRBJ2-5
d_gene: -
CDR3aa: CASTTTSETQYF
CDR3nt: TGTGCCAGCACGACTACTTCGGAGACCCAGTACTTC

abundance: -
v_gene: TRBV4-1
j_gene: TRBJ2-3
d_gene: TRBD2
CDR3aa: CASSQEASGGTDTQYF
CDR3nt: TGCGCCAGCAGCCAAGAGGCTAGCGGGGGCACAGATACGCAGTATTTT

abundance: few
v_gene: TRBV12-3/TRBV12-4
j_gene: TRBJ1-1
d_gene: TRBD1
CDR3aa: CASQGAGTEAFF
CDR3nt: TGTGCCAGCCAGGGGGCCGGTACTGAAGCTTTCTTT

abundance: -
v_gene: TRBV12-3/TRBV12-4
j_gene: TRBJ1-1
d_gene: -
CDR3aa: CASSGPGIAEAFF
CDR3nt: TGTGCCAGCAGCGGACCGGGGATCGCTGAAGCTTTCTTT

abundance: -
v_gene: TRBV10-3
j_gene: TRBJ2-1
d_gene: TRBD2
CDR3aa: CAISESKGGEQFF
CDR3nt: TGTGCCATCAGTGAGTCGAAGGGAGGGGAGCAGTTCTTC

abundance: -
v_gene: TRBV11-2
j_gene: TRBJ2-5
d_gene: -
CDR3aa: CASKDTNQETQYF
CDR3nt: TGTGCCAGCAAAGACACGAACCAAGAGACCCAGTACTTC

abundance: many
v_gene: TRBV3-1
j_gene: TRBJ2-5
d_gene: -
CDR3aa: CASSQDLSAENQETQYF
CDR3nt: TGTGCCAGCAGCCAAGATCTTAGCGCGGAGAACCAAGAGACCCAGTACTTC

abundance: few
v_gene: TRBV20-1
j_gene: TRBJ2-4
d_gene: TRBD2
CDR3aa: CSAATGGDIQYF
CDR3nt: TGCAGTGCCGCCACGGGGGGGGACATTCAGTACTTC

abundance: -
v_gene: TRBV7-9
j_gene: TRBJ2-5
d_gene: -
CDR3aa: CASSSPPETQYF
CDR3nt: TGTGCCAGCAGCTCCCCTCCGGAGACCCAGTACTTC

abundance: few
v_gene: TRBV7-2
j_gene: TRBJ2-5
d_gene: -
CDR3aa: CASIVLRVSTWTQYF
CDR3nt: TGTGCCAGCATCGTACTTCGGGTATCCACATGGACCCAGTACTTC

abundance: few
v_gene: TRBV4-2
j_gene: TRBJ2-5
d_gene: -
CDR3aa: CASSHQEETQYF
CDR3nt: TGTGCCAGCAGCCACCAGGAGGAGACCCAGTACTTC

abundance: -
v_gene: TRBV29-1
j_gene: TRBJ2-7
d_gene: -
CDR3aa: CSILTSSYEQYF
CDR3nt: TGCAGCATTCTAACGAGCTCCTACGAGCAGTACTTC

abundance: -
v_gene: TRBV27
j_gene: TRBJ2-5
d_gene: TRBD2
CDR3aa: CASYGGARETQYF
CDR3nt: TGTGCCAGTTACGGGGGGGCTAGGGAGACCCAGTACTTC

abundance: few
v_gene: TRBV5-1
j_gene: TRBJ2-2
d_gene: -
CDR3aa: CASSLVVVQGITGELFF
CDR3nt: TGCGCCAGCAGCTTGGTAGTCGTTCAGGGTATCACCGGGGAGCTGTTTTTT

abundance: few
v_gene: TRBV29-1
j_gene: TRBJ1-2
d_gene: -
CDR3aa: CSVEDEDPGGYTF
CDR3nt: TGCAGCGTTGAAGATGAAGACCCGGGCGGCTACACCTTC

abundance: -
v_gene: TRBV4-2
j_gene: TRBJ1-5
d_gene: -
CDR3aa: CASSQGGVGQPQHF
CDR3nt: TGTGCCAGCAGCCAAGGAGGGGTGGGGCAGCCCCAGCATTTT

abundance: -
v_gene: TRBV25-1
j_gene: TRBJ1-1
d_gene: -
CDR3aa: CASSVPGGVEAFF
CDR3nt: TGTGCCAGCAGTGTCCCGGGGGGGGTTGAAGCTTTCTTT

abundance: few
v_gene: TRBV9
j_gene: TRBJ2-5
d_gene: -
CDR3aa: CASSVAPTLSTGGQYF
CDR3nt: TGTGCCAGCAGCGTAGCTCCGACGCTTTCGACGGGTGGCCAGTACTTC

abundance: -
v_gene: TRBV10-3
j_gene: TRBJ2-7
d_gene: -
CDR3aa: CAISGAGTYEQYF
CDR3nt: TGTGCCATCTCTGGGGCAGGGACCTACGAGCAGTACTTC

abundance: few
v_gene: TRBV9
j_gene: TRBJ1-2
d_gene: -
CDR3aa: CASSGGGGDYGYTF
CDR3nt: TGTGCCAGCAGCGGAGGAGGAGGGGACTATGGCTACACCTTC

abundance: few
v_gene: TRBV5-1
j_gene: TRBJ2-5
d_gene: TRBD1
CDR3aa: CASSRRDRGPLETQYF
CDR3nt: TGCGCCAGCAGCCGCAGGGACAGGGGGCCCCTGGAGACCCAGTACTTC

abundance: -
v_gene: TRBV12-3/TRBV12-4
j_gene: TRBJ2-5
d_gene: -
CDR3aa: CASSLELGGETQYF
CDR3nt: TGTGCCAGCAGTTTAGAACTGGGGGGAGAGACCCAGTACTTC

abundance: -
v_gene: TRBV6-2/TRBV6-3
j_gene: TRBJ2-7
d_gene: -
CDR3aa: CASSSRDNYEQYF
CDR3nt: TGTGCCAGCAGTTCTCGGGACAACTACGAGCAGTACTTC